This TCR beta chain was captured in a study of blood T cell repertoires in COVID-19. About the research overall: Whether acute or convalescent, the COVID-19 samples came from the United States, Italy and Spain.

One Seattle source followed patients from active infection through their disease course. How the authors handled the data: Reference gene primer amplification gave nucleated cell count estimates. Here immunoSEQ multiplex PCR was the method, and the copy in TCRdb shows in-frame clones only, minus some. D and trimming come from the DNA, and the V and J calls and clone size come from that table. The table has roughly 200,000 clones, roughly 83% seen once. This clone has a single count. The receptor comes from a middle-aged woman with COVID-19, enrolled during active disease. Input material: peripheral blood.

CDR3 amino acids: CASSLTGTENNSPLHF. The CDR3 DNA sequence: TGCGCCAGCAGCTTGACAGGGACCGAGAATAATTCACCCCTCCACTTT. J is TRBJ1-6 and V is TRBV5-1; weak D call: TRBD1 (6 bases). The CDR3 runs to 16 residues. Trimming took off 1 base at V and 5 bases at J, with 13 bases between the two ends. Germline CDR1 SGHRS, CDR2 YFSETQ.